These T cell receptor beta chains were read from a single sample in a study of early T cells in non-severe SARS-CoV-2 infection. TCRdb reprocessed the 5' RACE reads with MiXCR, giving one entry per CDR3 protein. The sample holds about 67,000 distinct CDR3 sequences, approximately 11% seen once. The sample in question was whole blood, obtained at baseline. Receptor source: an adult who was a healthcare worker with PCR-confirmed SARS-CoV-2 infection or an uninfected control (not recorded which). The CDR3 runs from the conserved cysteine through the conserved F or W. D genes are given only for firm matches. Only some rows state a clone size, as once, few, many or a class for expanded clones.

V	D	size	J	CDR3	DNA
TRBV28	NA	NA	TRBJ1-4	CASNRLAGREKLFF	TGTGCCAGCAATCGGCTGGCGGGGAGGGAAAAACTGTTTTTT
TRBV27	TRBD1	few	TRBJ2-3	CASSLDRGSTDTQYF	TGTGCCAGCAGCCTCGACAGGGGTAGCACAGATACGCAGTATTTT
TRBV28	TRBD2	NA	TRBJ2-4	CASSPIRSGRFIQYF	TGTGCCAGCAGTCCGATCCGGAGCGGGAGATTCATTCAGTACTTC
TRBV27	NA	many	TRBJ2-2	CASSFGPGQTNTGELFF	TGTGCCAGCAGTTTTGGTCCCGGGCAGACGAACACCGGGGAGCTGTTTTTT
TRBV12-3/TRBV12-4	TRBD1	many	TRBJ1-2	CASSFSSRDRGYGYTF	TGTGCCAGCAGTTTCTCTTCGCGGGACAGGGGCTATGGCTACACCTTC
TRBV20-1	NA	NA	TRBJ2-7	CSARDLQRNYEQYF	TGCAGTGCTAGAGATTTGCAAAGGAACTACGAGCAGTACTTC
TRBV20-1	NA	many	TRBJ2-1	CSGSRGSWNEQFF	TGCAGCGGGTCCCGGGGGAGTTGGAATGAGCAGTTCTTC
TRBV18	NA	NA	TRBJ2-1	CASSRGKDNEQFF	TGTGCCAGCTCACGCGGGAAGGACAATGAGCAGTTCTTC
TRBV29-1	TRBD2	few	TRBJ2-1	CSVDETSGNYNEQFF	TGCAGCGTTGATGAAACTAGCGGGAATTACAATGAGCAGTTCTTC
TRBV11-2	NA	NA	TRBJ2-7	CASSPVATGSYEQYF	TGTGCCAGCAGCCCCGTAGCGACAGGTTCCTACGAGCAGTACTTC
TRBV28	NA	few	TRBJ1-1	CASSSGGGLSAFF	TGTGCCAGCAGTTCGGGCGGGGGCCTTTCAGCTTTCTTT
TRBV28	TRBD1	NA	TRBJ2-7	CASSSGGEQYF	TGTGCCAGCAGTTCAGGGGGCGAGCAGTACTTC
TRBV7-2	NA	many	TRBJ2-3	CASSYLISVGGTDTQYF	TGTGCCAGCAGCTACCTAATTTCAGTGGGTGGCACAGATACGCAGTATTTT
TRBV5-1	NA	many	TRBJ2-7	CASSLSGTPAYEQYF	TGCGCCAGCAGCCTATCCGGGACACCCGCCTACGAGCAGTACTTC
TRBV12-5	TRBD2	few	TRBJ2-1	CASGSMPLAGDSYNEQFF	TGTGCTAGTGGTTCAATGCCCCTAGCGGGAGACTCCTACAATGAGCAGTTCTTC
TRBV3-1	NA	NA	TRBJ2-1	CASSRGAGGGGNEQFF	TGTGCCAGCAGCCGGGGAGCTGGAGGAGGAGGGAATGAGCAGTTCTTC
TRBV6-6	NA	many	TRBJ1-5	CASSYRQGAVSQHF	TGTGCCAGCAGTTACAGGCAGGGAGCCGTATCCCAGCATTTT
TRBV15	TRBD2	NA	TRBJ2-1	CATSKEDTRGLAGIAYNEQFF	TGTGCCACCAGCAAAGAAGACACCAGAGGACTAGCGGGAATCGCCTACAATGAGCAGTTCTTC
TRBV24-1	NA	many	TRBJ2-3	CATSGSTDTQYF	TGTGCCACCAGTGGGAGCACAGATACGCAGTATTTT
TRBV28	NA	NA	TRBJ2-7	CASSRDNSYEQYF	TGTGCCAGCAGCCGGGACAACTCCTACGAGCAGTACTTC
TRBV7-2	NA	NA	TRBJ1-5	CASSLVGDGQPQHF	TGTGCCAGCAGCTTAGTTGGGGACGGACAGCCCCAGCATTTT
TRBV7-8	NA	many	TRBJ2-1	CASSQGPFHPNEQFF	TGTGCCAGCAGCCAGGGACCTTTTCATCCAAATGAGCAGTTCTTC
TRBV3-1	NA	few	TRBJ2-7	CASSQGLTNSEQYF	TGTGCCAGCAGCCAAGGTCTCACTAACTCCGAGCAGTACTTC
TRBV20-1	TRBD2	many	TRBJ2-1	CSASTAASGLSYNEQFF	TGCAGTGCTAGCACCGCCGCTAGCGGCCTCTCCTACAATGAGCAGTTCTTC
TRBV7-2	TRBD1	many	TRBJ2-1	CASTKGQGVAYNEQFF	TGTGCCAGCACCAAGGGACAGGGGGTAGCCTACAATGAGCAGTTCTTC
TRBV2	NA	NA	TRBJ1-1	CASRGNRDMNTEAFF	TGTGCCAGCAGGGGTAACAGGGATATGAACACTGAAGCTTTCTTT
TRBV4-2	TRBD1	many	TRBJ1-4	CASSQDRGNEKLFF	TGTGCCAGCAGCCAAGACAGGGGGAATGAAAAACTGTTTTTT
TRBV5-1	NA	few	TRBJ2-2	CASSTTVTGELFF	TGCGCCAGCAGCACCACAGTGACCGGGGAGCTGTTTTTT
TRBV5-5	TRBD1	few	TRBJ2-5	CASSGGQGYEETQYF	TGTGCCAGCTCAGGTGGACAGGGTTACGAAGAGACCCAGTACTTC
TRBV6-1	TRBD1	many	TRBJ1-5	CASTVGQGNQPQHF	TGTGCCAGCACCGTAGGACAGGGGAATCAGCCCCAGCATTTT
TRBV11-1	TRBD2	NA	TRBJ2-2	CASSSVAGGGELFF	TGTGCCAGCAGCTCCGTAGCGGGAGGGGGGGAGCTGTTTTTT
TRBV29-1	TRBD2	NA	TRBJ2-7	CSGKLAGGSYEQYF	TGCAGCGGCAAGTTGGCGGGAGGGTCCTACGAGCAGTACTTC
TRBV3-1	NA	many	TRBJ1-2	CASSQVAGGYTF	TGTGCCAGCAGCCAAGTCGCTGGGGGCTACACCTTC
TRBV7-2	NA	NA	TRBJ1-1	CASSLYGRNTEAFF	TGTGCCAGCAGCTTATACGGAAGGAACACTGAAGCTTTCTTT
TRBV10-3	TRBD2	many	TRBJ2-7	CAISEEREPTYEQYF	TGTGCCATCAGTGAGGAGCGGGAACCGACCTACGAGCAGTACTTC
TRBV12-3/TRBV12-4	NA	few	TRBJ1-2	CASSFNKGSTF	TGTGCCAGCAGTTTTAATAAGGGATCCACCTTC
TRBV4-1	NA	many	TRBJ2-7	CATAISESAYEQYF	TGCGCCACCGCCATTAGCGAGTCAGCCTACGAGCAGTACTTC
TRBV20-1	NA	NA	TRBJ1-2	CSAGTIGNYGYTF	TGCAGTGCTGGGACCATTGGTAACTATGGCTACACCTTC
TRBV9	NA	many	TRBJ2-7	CASSGGDSIIYEQYF	TGTGCCAGCAGCGGGGGGGACAGCATCATCTACGAGCAGTACTTC
TRBV4-1	NA	many	TRBJ2-1	CASSPLDMGFGNEQFF	TGCGCCAGCAGCCCGTTAGATATGGGGTTCGGTAATGAGCAGTTCTTC
TRBV6-4	TRBD2	NA	TRBJ2-3	CASSDSSGNTDTQYF	TGTGCCAGCAGTGACTCTAGCGGGAACACAGATACGCAGTATTTT
TRBV7-2	NA	few	TRBJ2-7	CASSLGFPTTSYEQYF	TGTGCCAGCAGCCTAGGATTCCCTACAACTAGCTACGAGCAGTACTTC
TRBV6-5	NA	many	TRBJ2-5	CASSRDVQETQYF	TGTGCCAGCAGTCGGGACGTACAAGAGACCCAGTACTTC
TRBV7-3	TRBD1	few	TRBJ1-6	CASSLTGGNNSPLHF	TGTGCCAGCAGCTTAACAGGGGGCAATAATTCACCCCTCCACTTT
TRBV29-1	NA	NA	TRBJ2-3	CSVVVGADTQYF	TGCAGCGTTGTTGTAGGCGCAGATACGCAGTATTTT
TRBV12-3/TRBV12-4	TRBD1	many	TRBJ1-2	CASSFGTVYGYTF	TGTGCCAGCAGTTTCGGGACAGTCTATGGCTACACCTTC
TRBV3-2	NA	few	TRBJ2-7	CASSQDHPVSNYEQYF	TGTGCCAGCAGCCAAGACCATCCGGTATCGAACTACGAGCAGTACTTC
TRBV5-1	NA	NA	TRBJ2-7	CASSLGVGSSYEQYF	TGCGCCAGCAGCTTGGGGGTGGGGAGCTCCTACGAGCAGTACTTC
TRBV24-1	NA	many	TRBJ2-1	CATKSTGQSYNEQFF	TGTGCCACCAAATCGACGGGACAATCCTACAATGAGCAGTTCTTC
TRBV18	TRBD1	few	TRBJ1-3	CASSPNAGQSTGNTIYF	TGTGCCAGCTCACCGAACGCGGGACAGAGTACCGGAAACACCATATATTTT
TRBV12-3/TRBV12-4	NA	NA	TRBJ1-3	CASRQGVGNSGNTIYF	TGTGCCAGCAGACAGGGTGTGGGGAACTCTGGAAACACCATATATTTT
TRBV7-3	TRBD1	NA	TRBJ2-4	CASSQTGPTGVSAKNIQYF	TGTGCCAGCAGCCAAACCGGACCAACAGGGGTTTCTGCCAAAAACATTCAGTACTTC
TRBV11-2	NA	NA	TRBJ2-3	CASSFADTQYF	TGTGCCAGCAGCTTTGCAGATACGCAGTATTTT
TRBV5-6	NA	NA	TRBJ2-7	CASSFPRRPYEQYF	TGTGCCAGCAGCTTTCCCAGGAGACCCTACGAGCAGTACTTC
TRBV7-2	NA	many	TRBJ2-1	CASSYEFDEQFF	TGTGCCAGCAGCTATGAGTTCGATGAGCAGTTCTTC
TRBV5-1	NA	many	TRBJ1-5	CASSLYSNQPQHF	TGCGCCAGCAGCTTGTATAGCAATCAGCCCCAGCATTTT